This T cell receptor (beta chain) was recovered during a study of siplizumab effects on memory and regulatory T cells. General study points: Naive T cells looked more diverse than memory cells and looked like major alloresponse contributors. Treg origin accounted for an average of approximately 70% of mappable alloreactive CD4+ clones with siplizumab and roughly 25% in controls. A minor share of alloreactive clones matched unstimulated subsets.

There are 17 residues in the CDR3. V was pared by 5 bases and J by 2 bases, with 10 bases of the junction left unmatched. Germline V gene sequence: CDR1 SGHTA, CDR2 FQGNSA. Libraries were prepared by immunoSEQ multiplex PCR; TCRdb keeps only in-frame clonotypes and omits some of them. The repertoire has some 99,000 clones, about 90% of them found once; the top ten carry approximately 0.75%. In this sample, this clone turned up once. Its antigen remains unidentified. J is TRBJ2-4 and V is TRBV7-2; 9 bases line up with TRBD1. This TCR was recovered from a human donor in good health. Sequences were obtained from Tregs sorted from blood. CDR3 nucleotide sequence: TGTGCCAGCAGCCTACAGGGGGCCGGCGTGACCAAAAACATTCAGTACTTC. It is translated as CASSLQGAGVTKNIQYF.